This T cell receptor beta chain came from a study of Graves' ophthalmopathy and Graves' hyperthyroidism. Study-level results: Cross-validated, the 13-signature model showed 87.88%/81.08% sensitivity/specificity, and 80%/75% in the test set.

A roughly 10 ml volume of fresh peripheral blood provided the PBMCs. This clonotype was detected a few times. The antigen remains unidentified. V dropped 0 bases and J dropped 7 bases, with 22 bases sitting between them. The CDR3 contains 19 residues. Germline CDR1 reads MNHEY; CDR2 reads SVGAGI. TCR beta CDR3 regions were amplified from RNA transcripts. Second-round multiplex PCR came after first-round RT-PCR with HTBI primers. TCRdb ran MiXCR on the multiplex PCR reads and lists one entry per CDR3 protein. The repertoire holds around 400,000 distinct CDR3 sequences, more than 20% seen once, with 2.5% to 3.5% in the top ten.

The chain joins TRBV6-5 to TRBJ1-6; D gene ambiguous. The sample was peripheral blood. This TCR derives from a woman younger than 35 with stable Graves' hyperthyroidism. In nucleotides, the CDR3 is TGTGCCAGCAGTTACTCCATCGCCCACAGCCCTAATGCCAATTCACCCCTCCACTTT. This translates into CASSYSIAHSPNANSPLHF.